These T cell receptor beta chains were read from a single sample in a study of vaccination and CD4 T cells after COVID-19. Via MiXCR, TCRdb re-called the PCR reads, giving one row per CDR3 protein. The table shows under 9,500 distinct CDR3 sequences, with 50% to 60% occurring only once. Their recognized antigens are unknown. What was sequenced was CD4+ T cells from blood, cultured in vitro. The receptors derive from a human donor who had recovered from COVID-19. The CDR3 runs from the conserved cysteine through the conserved F or W. A D gene is named only where the DNA matches it firmly. The size field is filled for only some rows; it gives once, few, many or a size class.

- | - | TRBJ2-7 | TRBV11-2 | TGTGCCAGCAGCCCCCTTATGGGCGGGAAAAACTACGAGCAGTACTTC | CASSPLMGGKNYEQYF
- | TRBD2 | TRBJ2-1 | TRBV10-3 | TGTGCCAGCAGTGAAGACGCGCGGGAGGGCCGAGGTATTGAGCAGTTCTTC | CASSEDAREGRGIEQFF
few | - | TRBJ2-7 | TRBV6-5 | TGTGCCAGCAGTTACTCGGGAGGAGTCTACGAGCAGTACTTC | CASSYSGGVYEQYF
few | - | TRBJ2-3 | TRBV7-3 | TGTGCCAGCAGCTTAAGGGGGATCTCCAGCACAGATACGCAGTATTTT | CASSLRGISSTDTQYF
- | - | TRBJ1-6 | TRBV9 | TGTGCCAGCAGCGCCGGCACCGAGAGCTCCTATAATTCACCCCTCCACTTT | CASSAGTESSYNSPLHF
- | - | TRBJ2-5 | TRBV5-8 | TGTGCCAGCAGCTTGTTGGGGGGAACAGGGAAAGCCCAAGAGACCCAGTACTTC | CASSLLGGTGKAQETQYF
- | - | TRBJ2-5 | TRBV2 | TGTGCCAGCAGTCTTATGGCTGGGGCAACCCAAGAGACCCAGTACTTC | CASSLMAGATQETQYF
- | TRBD1 | TRBJ1-6 | TRBV6-5 | TGTGCCAGCAGTTACGGCCCAGGGGGCGATAATTCACCCCTCCACTTT | CASSYGPGGDNSPLHF
- | - | TRBJ1-2 | TRBV12-3/TRBV12-4 | TGTGCCAGCAGTCCAGATAACTATGGCTACACCTTC | CASSPDNYGYTF
- | - | TRBJ2-7 | TRBV18 | TGTGCCAGCTCACCACCAGGGAGCTCCTACGAGCAGTACTTC | CASSPPGSSYEQYF